This entry lists 12 T cell receptor beta chains sequenced from one sample in a study of T cell repertoires in cytomegalovirus infection (dated by TCRdb to about 2019). The treatment or condition tag for this specimen amounts to: in vitro stimulation with specific CMV peptide epitopes to enrich CMV-specific T cells. The sequencer listed for this sample is Illumina HiSeq 1500. TCRdb passed the public sequencing reads through fastp at Q25 and MiXCR, retaining productive beta sequences. When rows share a CDR3 protein, they turn into one entry using the most common DNA and genes. This sample gives roughly 570,000 distinct CDR3 sequences in total; about 40% of them show up just once. The ten top clones hold around 48% of the sample. These receptors are not linked to any known antigen. The sequencing used cultured PBMCs, collected from culture after CMV antigen stimulation. The receptors stem from a human donor in good health (CMV status not recorded). Some clones in this sample may be carry-over from other donors' samples.

The chain is built from TRBV12-3 or TRBV12-4 and TRBJ1-2; D ambiguous. Trimming left V 3 bases short and J 6 bases short, with 11 bases between. The CDR3 runs to 13 residues. The CDR3 loop is CASSFRRIHGYTF. The CDR3 DNA is TGTGCCAGCAGTTTTCGCAGGATTCATGGCTACACCTTC.

The chain uses TRBV4-1 and TRBJ1-2; 7 bases are shared with TRBD1. The germline gives CDR1 MGHRA, CDR2 YSYEKL. J was trimmed by 6 bases and V by 0 bases; bases with no gene match: 10. The CDR3 extends over 16 amino acids. The chain's CDR3 is CASSQDWRGRKNGYTF. The CDR3 DNA follows: TGCGCCAGCAGCCAAGACTGGAGGGGGCGCAAAAATGGCTACACCTTC.

In DNA form, the CDR3 reads TGCAGCTTCTACTGGGTGGGAGGGCCCTACAATGAGCAGTTCTTC. This translates into CSFYWVGGPYNEQFF. The rearrangement joins TRBV29-1 to TRBJ2-1; TRBD2 matches at 7 bases. Germline assignment: CDR1 SQVTM and CDR2 ANQGSEA. The junction had 12 bases not matched to a gene; V was cut back by 8 bases and J by 2 bases. The length of the CDR3 is 15 residues.

Only a few counts were recorded for this clonotype. The gene calls are TRBV12-3 or TRBV12-4 and TRBJ2-5; the D gene is possibly TRBD2 (6 bases). V lost 0 bases and J lost 6, with 11 bases in between. This CDR3 comprises 14 residues. CDR3 protein: CASSLAGGEKTQYF. CDR3 sequence (DNA): TGTGCCAGCAGTTTAGCGGGAGGCGAAAAGACCCAGTACTTC.

The chain uses TRBV12-5 and TRBJ2-7; tentatively, D is TRBD2 (6 bases). V shed 7 bases and J shed 2 bases, with 12 bases lying between them. Per the germline V gene, CDR1 is LGHNT and CDR2 is FRNRAP. The CDR3 spans 13 residues. The CDR3 region is CASALAVAYEQYF. The CDR3 DNA is TGTGCTAGTGCCTTAGCGGTGGCCTACGAGCAGTACTTC. The entire variable domain, with the rest obtained from reference TRBV12-5 and TRBJ2-7, is as follows: DARVTQTPRHKVTEMGQEVTMRCQPILGHNTVFWYRQTMMQGLELLAYFRNRAPLDDSGMPKDRFSAEMPDATLATLKIQPSEPRDSAVYFCASALAVAYEQYFGPGTRLTVT.

The V call is TRBV6-2 or TRBV6-3, the J call TRBJ2-7; 9 bases map to TRBD2. The CDR3 is made up of 15 amino acids. J was trimmed by 4 bases and V by 2 bases; bases with no gene match: 6. Per germline, CDR1 MNHEY and CDR2 SVGEGT. The CDR3 reads CASSYGGRAWYEQYF. The CDR3 nucleotides are TGTGCCAGCAGTTACGGCGGGAGGGCCTGGTACGAGCAGTACTTC.

As regards this clonotype: This may come from a read error, since a much larger clone is one base off. The chain joins TRBV7-2 to TRBJ1-2, with D hard to call. Germline V gives CDR1 SGHTA, CDR2 FQGNSA. The CDR3 runs to 13 residues. CDR3 amino acids: CARSLGNNYGYTF. CDR3 in DNA: TGTGCCAGAAGCTTAGGGAATAACTATGGCTACACCTTC.

This clonotype has a count of ten or more. The chain has TRBV19 and TRBJ2-3; possible D gene TRBD1, 7 bases. This CDR3 comprises 14 residues. Germline values: CDR1 LNHDA, CDR2 SQIVND (reference sequence). V was cut by 7 bases and J by 1 base, with 12 bases left in between. The CDR3 loop reads CASTTGEGTDTQYF. CDR3 DNA: TGTGCCAGTACCACAGGGGAGGGCACAGATACGCAGTATTTT.

This clonotype was counted only a few times. The rearrangement links TRBV4-1 to TRBJ2-3, with TRBD2 matching over 8 bases. The CDR3 spans 19 residues. V shed 1 base, J shed 1 base, and the junction held 13 bases outside the gene matches. From germline, CDR1 is MGHRA and CDR2 YSYEKL. The CDR3 nucleotides read TGCGCCAGCAGCCAAGCCTTCGGGACTAGGGGCCCTGGCACAGATACGCAGTATTTT. Translating gives CASSQAFGTRGPGTDTQYF.

There are a few counts of this clonotype. This rearrangement joins TRBV6-5 to TRBJ2-5, with unresolved D. This CDR3 has 13 residues. Trimming removed 2 bases from V and 5 bases from J, with 9 bases in between. Germline-derived CDR1 and CDR2 are MNHEY and SVGAGI. In DNA, the CDR3 is TGTGCCAGCAGTTACAGGGTGCGGGAGACCCAGTACTTC. Translated: CASSYRVRETQYF.

A few counts support this clonotype. V gene TRBV5-4 combines with J gene TRBJ2-6, with 11 nucleotides matching TRBD1. V lost 8 bases to trimming and J lost 3 bases; unmatched junction nucleotides: 7. The CDR3 has 16 residues. Germline CDR1 is SGHNT and CDR2 is YYREEE (reference sequence). The CDR3 protein is CASNGQGAFGANVLTF. The CDR3, as DNA: TGTGCCAGTAACGGACAGGGGGCATTTGGGGCCAACGTCCTGACTTTC.

Details on this clonotype: A far larger clone is only one base removed, so a read error is likely. This sequence joins TRBV7-2 and TRBJ2-7, with D maybe TRBD2 (5 bases). Germline V gene sequence: CDR1 SGHTA, CDR2 FQGNSA. V dropped 1 base and J dropped 2 bases, with 6 bases sitting between them. CDR3 length: 13 residues. The CDR3: CASSLVGAYEQYF. In nucleotides, the CDR3 is TGTGCCAGCAGCTTAGTCGGGGCCTACGAGCAGTACTTC.